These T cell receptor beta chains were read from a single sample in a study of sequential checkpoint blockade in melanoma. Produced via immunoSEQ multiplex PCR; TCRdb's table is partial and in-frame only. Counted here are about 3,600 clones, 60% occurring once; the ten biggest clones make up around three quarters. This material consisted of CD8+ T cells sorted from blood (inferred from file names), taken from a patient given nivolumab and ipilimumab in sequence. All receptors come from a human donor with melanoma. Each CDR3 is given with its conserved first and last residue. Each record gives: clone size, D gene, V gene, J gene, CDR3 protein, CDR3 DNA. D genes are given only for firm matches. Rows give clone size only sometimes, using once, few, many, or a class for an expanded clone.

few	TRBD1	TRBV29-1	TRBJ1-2	CSVQMDRGVYGYTF	TGCAGCGTTCAAATGGACAGGGGAGTGTATGGCTACACCTTC
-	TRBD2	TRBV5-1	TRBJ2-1	CASSMTSGGGNEQFF	TGCGCCAGCAGCATGACTAGCGGGGGAGGCAATGAGCAGTTCTTC
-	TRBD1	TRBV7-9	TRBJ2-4	CASSKEKGQGYIQYF	TGTGCCAGCAGCAAAGAGAAGGGACAGGGTTACATTCAGTACTTC
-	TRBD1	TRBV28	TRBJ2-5	CASSSDRGRWEQYF	TGTGCCAGCAGTTCCGACAGGGGGCGATGGGAGCAGTACTTC
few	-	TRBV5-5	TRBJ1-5	CASRPGVGNQPQHF	TGTGCCAGCCGCCCAGGGGTTGGCAATCAGCCCCAGCATTTT
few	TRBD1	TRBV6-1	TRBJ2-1	CASSRGGQGADEQFF	TGTGCCAGCAGTCGGGGAGGACAGGGGGCGGATGAGCAGTTCTTC
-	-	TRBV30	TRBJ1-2	CAWDNNYGYTF	TGTGCCTGGGACAATAACTATGGCTACACCTTC
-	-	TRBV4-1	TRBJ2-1	CASSQGERVYNEQFF	TGCGCCAGCAGCCAAGGGGAGCGGGTCTACAATGAGCAGTTCTTC
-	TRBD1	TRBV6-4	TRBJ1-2	CASSGGTGGYGYTF	TGTGCCAGCAGCGGGGGGACAGGCGGCTATGGCTACACCTTC
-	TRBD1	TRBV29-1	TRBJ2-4	CSAVTGTGGRDIQYF	TGCAGCGCCGTAACCGGGACAGGGGGCAGGGACATTCAGTACTTC
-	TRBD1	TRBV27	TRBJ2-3	CASSPLGTGPSLPDTQYF	TGTGCCAGCAGTCCACTCGGGACAGGGCCCTCCCTCCCAGATACGCAGTATTTT
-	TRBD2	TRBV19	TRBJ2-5	CASSGPSGVQETQYF	TGTGCCAGTAGTGGGCCTAGCGGGGTCCAAGAGACCCAGTACTTC
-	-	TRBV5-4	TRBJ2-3	CASSITSDTQYF	TGTGCCAGCAGCATAACTAGCGATACGCAGTATTTT
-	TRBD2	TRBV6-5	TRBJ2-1	CASSTSGEQFF	TGTGCCAGCAGCACTAGCGGTGAGCAGTTCTTC
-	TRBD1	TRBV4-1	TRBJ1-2	CASSQDPTGYYGYTF	TGCGCCAGCAGCCAAGATCCGACAGGGTACTATGGCTACACCTTC
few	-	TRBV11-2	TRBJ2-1	CASSFGGGGVNEQFF	TGTGCCAGCAGCTTCGGAGGTGGCGGAGTGAATGAGCAGTTCTTC
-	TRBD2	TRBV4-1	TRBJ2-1	CASSQMAGGDEQFF	TGCGCCAGCAGCCAAATGGCGGGGGGCGATGAGCAGTTCTTC
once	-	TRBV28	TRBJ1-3	CASDNREYSGNTIYF	TGTGCCAGCGACAACCGGGAATACTCTGGAAACACCATATATTTT
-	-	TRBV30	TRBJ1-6	CAWSVGGNSPLHF	TGTGCCTGGAGTGTAGGAGGGAATTCACCCCTCCACTTT
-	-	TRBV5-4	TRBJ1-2	CASSPTTAFNSYGYTF	TGTGCCAGCAGCCCGACGACGGCCTTTAACAGCTATGGCTACACCTTC
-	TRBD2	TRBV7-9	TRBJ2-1	CASSPSRLAGVYNEQFF	TGTGCCAGCAGCCCCTCTAGACTAGCGGGGGTCTACAATGAGCAGTTCTTC
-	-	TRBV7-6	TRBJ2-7	CASSLGGGHPYEQYF	TGTGCCAGCAGCTTAGGAGGGGGACACCCCTACGAGCAGTACTTC
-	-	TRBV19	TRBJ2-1	CASLSVNEQFF	TGTGCCAGCCTAAGCGTCAATGAGCAGTTCTTC
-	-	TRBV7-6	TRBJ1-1	CASRAGFSTEAFF	TGTGCCAGCAGGGCAGGGTTTAGCACTGAAGCTTTCTTT
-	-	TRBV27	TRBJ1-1	CASRSRGITEAFF	TGTGCCAGCAGATCAAGAGGTATCACTGAAGCTTTCTTT
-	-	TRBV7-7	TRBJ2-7	CASSLDPGYEQYF	TGTGCCAGCAGCTTAGACCCAGGTTACGAGCAGTACTTC
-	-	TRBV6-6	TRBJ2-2	CASILGVLSGELFF	TGTGCCAGCATCCTGGGAGTTCTCTCCGGGGAGCTGTTTTTT
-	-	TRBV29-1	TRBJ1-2	CSVDGVLNYGYTF	TGCAGCGTTGACGGAGTTCTTAACTATGGCTACACCTTC
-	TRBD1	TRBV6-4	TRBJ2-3	CASSETGGVADTQYF	TGTGCCAGCAGTGAGACAGGGGGGGTCGCAGATACGCAGTATTTT
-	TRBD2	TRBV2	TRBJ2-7	CASTEAGTSSYEQYF	TGTGCCAGCACCGAAGCGGGGACTAGCTCCTACGAGCAGTACTTC
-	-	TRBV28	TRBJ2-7	CASSFRDIHYEQYF	TGTGCCAGCAGTTTCCGGGATATTCACTACGAGCAGTACTTC
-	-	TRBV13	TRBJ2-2	CASSLAGRGETGMNTGELFF	TGTGCCAGCAGCTTAGCGGGGCGAGGGGAGACAGGAATGAACACCGGGGAGCTGTTTTTT
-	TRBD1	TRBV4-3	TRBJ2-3	CASSQDPGQGADTQYF	TGCGCCAGCAGCCAAGATCCCGGACAGGGGGCAGATACGCAGTATTTT
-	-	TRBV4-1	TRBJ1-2	CASSYSGQNRKTYGYTF	TGCGCCAGCAGCTACAGCGGCCAGAACCGAAAGACCTATGGCTACACCTTC
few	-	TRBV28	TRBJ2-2	CASRSVETGELFF	TGTGCCAGCAGGAGTGTCGAAACCGGGGAGCTGTTTTTT
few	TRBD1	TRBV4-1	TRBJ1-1	CASSLWTGSMNTEAFF	TGCGCCAGCAGCCTTTGGACAGGGAGCATGAACACTGAAGCTTTCTTT
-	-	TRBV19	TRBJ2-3	CASRRTQGFADTQYF	TGTGCCAGTAGAAGGACCCAGGGTTTTGCAGATACGCAGTATTTT
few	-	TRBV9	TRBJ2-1	CASSVGGAYYNEQFF	TGTGCCAGCAGCGTAGGGGGCGCCTACTACAATGAGCAGTTCTTC
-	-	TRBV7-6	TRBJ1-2	CASSLSGGEGYTF	TGTGCCAGCAGCCTTAGCGGGGGGGAAGGCTACACCTTC
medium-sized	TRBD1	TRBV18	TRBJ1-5	CASSPEQGGQPQHF	TGTGCCAGCTCACCTGAACAGGGGGGTCAGCCCCAGCATTTT
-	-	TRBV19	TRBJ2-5	CASSIDEETQYF	TGTGCCAGTAGTATAGATGAGGAGACCCAGTACTTC
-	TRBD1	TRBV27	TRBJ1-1	CASSPGGYTEAFF	TGTGCCAGCAGCCCAGGGGGCTACACTGAAGCTTTCTTT
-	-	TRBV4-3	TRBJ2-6	CASSQDLSSGANVLTF	TGCGCCAGCAGCCAAGATCTCAGCTCTGGGGCCAACGTCCTGACTTTC
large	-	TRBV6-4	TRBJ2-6	CASSDDNSGANVLTF	TGTGCCAGCAGTGACGACAACTCTGGGGCCAACGTCCTGACTTTC
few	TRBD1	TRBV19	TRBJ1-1	CASNDVTGRTEAFF	TGTGCCAGTAACGACGTGACAGGGAGGACTGAAGCTTTCTTT
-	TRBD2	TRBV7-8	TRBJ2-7	CASSLEAGLAAYEQYF	TGTGCCAGCAGCTTAGAGGCTGGACTAGCGGCCTACGAGCAGTACTTC
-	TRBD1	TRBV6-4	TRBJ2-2	CASKSGQAGELFF	TGTGCCAGCAAATCCGGACAGGCCGGGGAGCTGTTTTTT
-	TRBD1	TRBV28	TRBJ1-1	CASSHRGLNTEAFF	TGTGCCAGCAGTCACAGGGGGTTGAACACTGAAGCTTTCTTT
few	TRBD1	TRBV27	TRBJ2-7	CASSQDSWAGGYEQYF	TGTGCCAGCAGCCAAGATTCGTGGGCAGGGGGCTACGAGCAGTACTTC
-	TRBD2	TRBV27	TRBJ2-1	CASSQTSGSYNEQFF	TGTGCCAGCAGTCAGACTAGCGGGAGTTACAATGAGCAGTTCTTC
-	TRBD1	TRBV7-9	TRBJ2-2	CASSTRDRSTGELFF	TGTGCCAGCAGCACCCGGGACAGATCCACCGGGGAGCTGTTTTTT
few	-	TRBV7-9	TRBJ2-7	CASSSPTGEYYEQYF	TGTGCCAGCAGCTCACCCACGGGAGAATACTACGAGCAGTACTTC
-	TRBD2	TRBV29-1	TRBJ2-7	CSVEGIIGLAGAYEQYF	TGCAGCGTTGAAGGAATAATCGGCCTAGCGGGGGCCTACGAGCAGTACTTC
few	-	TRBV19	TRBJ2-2	CASSPGLYTGELFF	TGTGCCAGTAGTCCGGGACTGTACACCGGGGAGCTGTTTTTT